Following are 13 T cell receptor beta chains from one sample sequenced in a study of breast tumors, draining lymph nodes, adjacent tissues. From the multiplex PCR reads, TCRdb called clonotypes with MiXCR, one entry per CDR3 protein. The data show 150,000 to 200,000 distinct CDR3 sequences, 33% seen once. Samples came from axillary lymph nodes draining the breast cancer. Sequenced material: axillary lymph node tissue. These receptors came from a female donor with breast cancer. Some clones in this sample may be carry-over from other donors' samples.

This clonotype was recorded at least ten times. The J gene is TRBJ1-3, the V gene TRBV12-3 or TRBV12-4; D is possibly TRBD1 (5 bases). CDR3 length equals 19 residues. The V gene lost 6 bases and the J gene lost 3 bases, with 27 bases spanning the gap. The DNA for the CDR3 is TGTGCCAGCAGCCACGTTAGGGGCAGGTTGGGGGTCTTTGGAAACACCATATATTTT. The encoded protein is CASSHVRGRLGVFGNTIYF.

This clonotype was seen at least ten times. The chain recombines TRBV6-5 with TRBJ1-3; D remains ambiguous. V shed 0 bases and J shed 0 bases, with 9 bases lying between them. CDR3 length equals 16 residues. Germline V lookup: CDR1 MNHEY, CDR2 SVGAGI. The CDR3 loop reads CASSYSRPSSGNTIYF. DNA of the CDR3: TGTGCCAGCAGTTACTCTAGGCCCTCCTCTGGAAACACCATATATTTT.

Note on this clonotype: This clone may be a read error of a much larger clone one base away. The V gene is TRBV6-1, the J gene TRBJ1-5; D unresolved. The CDR3 totals 13 residues. Germline lookup yields CDR1 MNHNS and CDR2 SASEGT. V was clipped by 5 bases and J by 8 bases, with 13 bases between them. CDR3: CASSQFVGEPQHF. The CDR3 DNA follows: TGTGCCAGCAGTCAATTTGTGGGAGAGCCCCAGCATTTT.

This clonotype was counted many times. The rearrangement joins TRBV5-6 to TRBJ1-2, with 10 nucleotides matching TRBD1. Trimming at V came to 4 bases and at J to 8 bases, leaving 8 bases not matched to a gene. From germline, CDR1 is SGHDT and CDR2 YYEEEE. This CDR3 spans 14 amino acids. The CDR3 sequence is CASSRRGTGVGYTF. In nucleotides, the CDR3 is TGTGCCAGCAGCAGGAGAGGGACAGGGGTCGGCTACACCTTC. Full variable domain (missing parts from reference TRBV5-6 and TRBJ1-2): DAGVTQSPTHLIKTRGQQVTLRCSPKSGHDTVSWYQQALGQGPQFIFQYYEEEERQRGNFPDRFSGHQFPNYSSELNVNALLLGDSALYLCASSRRGTGVGYTFGSGTRLTVV.

The chain joins TRBV6-4 to TRBJ1-6; 9 bases map to TRBD1. V lost 2 bases, J lost 6 bases, and 2 bases stayed unmatched. The CDR3 is 15 residues long. The germline V gene encodes CDR1 MRHNA and CDR2 SNTAGT. The CDR3 bases are TGTGCCAGCAGTGACGACAGGGGGTCTAATTCACCCCTCCACTTT. Its translation is CASSDDRGSNSPLHF.

Concerning this clonotype itself: A read error may be the cause here, since a much bigger clone is one base away. This chain joins TRBV28 and TRBJ2-7; D call uncertain. CDR1 MDHEN and CDR2 SYDVKM come from the germline V gene. The CDR3 runs 11 residues. CDR3 sequence (DNA): TGTGCCACCAGTTTTTTCGCCGAGCAGTACTTC. This sequence encodes CATSFFAEQYF. Drawing the rest from reference TRBV28 and TRBJ2-7, the complete variable domain is DVKVTQSSRYLVKRTGEKVFLECVQDMDHENMFWYRQDPGLGLRLIYFSYDVKMKEKGDIPEGYSVSREKKERFSLILESASTNQTSMYLCATSFFAEQYFGPGTRLTVT.

This clonotype was picked up many times. The gene calls are TRBV27 and TRBJ2-5; D is possibly TRBD1 or TRBD2 (6 bases each). V was trimmed by 8 bases and J by 2 bases, leaving 18 bases between them. This CDR3 is 15 amino acids long. CDR1 and CDR2 (germline): MNHEY, SMNVEV (reference sequence). The CDR3 DNA sequence: TGTGCCAGCCTCGGCCGGAAGGGGGGACAAGAGACCCAGTACTTC. Protein product: CASLGRKGGQETQYF.

As to this clonotype: A much larger clone lies one base from this, so it may be a read error. The chain has TRBV9 and TRBJ2-3; D is ambiguous. This CDR3 is built from 11 residues. The germline CDR1 and CDR2 sequences are SGDLS and YYNGEE. The CDR3 DNA follows: TGTGCCGGCAGCGTAGCAGATACGCAGTATTTT. This gives the protein CAGSVADTQYF.

This clonotype was detected many times. The chain couples TRBV4-3 to TRBJ1-3, with no clear D. From germline, CDR1 is LGHNA and CDR2 YSLEER. Trimming took off 4 bases at V and 3 bases at J, with 13 bases between the two ends. The CDR3 extends over 15 amino acids. The CDR3 bases are TGCGCCAGCAGCCCAAATGGGTTAAGTGGAAACACCATATATTTT. Protein sequence: CASSPNGLSGNTIYF.

This clonotype came up a few times. The V gene is TRBV7-2, the J gene TRBJ1-1, with D maybe TRBD1 (5 bases). CDR3 length: 15 residues. V shed 2 bases and J shed 1 base, with 11 bases lying between them. Germline-derived CDR1 and CDR2 are SGHTA and FQGNSA. This CDR3 is CASSLFRTQNTEAFF. The CDR3 nucleotides are TGTGCCAGCAGCTTATTTCGGACACAGAACACTGAAGCTTTCTTT.

There are many counts of this clonotype. CDR3 region: CASSFSGPYEQYF. The CDR3 DNA reads as TGTGCCAGCAGTTTTTCAGGGCCCTACGAGCAGTACTTC. The chain uses TRBV27 and TRBJ2-7; D may be TRBD1 (5 bases). Trimming removed 3 bases from V and 2 bases from J, with 8 bases in between. CDR1 MNHEY and CDR2 SMNVEV come from the germline V gene (reference sequence). This CDR3 has 13 residues.

This clonotype occurred many times. The rearrangement joins TRBV4-1 to TRBJ1-2, with D tentatively TRBD1 (6 bases). CDR3 length equals 16 residues. The germline V and J ends were trimmed by 4 bases and 3 bases, with 18 bases remaining between them. Germline values: CDR1 MGHRA, CDR2 YSYEKL. The CDR3 protein is CASSPNEGVGDYGYTF. The CDR3 region has the DNA TGCGCCAGCAGCCCCAATGAGGGGGTTGGCGACTATGGCTACACCTTC.

The rearrangement uses TRBV28 and TRBJ1-5; TRBD1 might be the D (5 bases). V lost 2 bases to trimming and J lost 11 bases, with 13 bases between them. This CDR3 has 13 amino acids. Germline V CDR1 and CDR2: MDHEN, SYDVKM. Here the CDR3 DNA reads TGTGCCAGCAGTTTAGCGGGGGAAGAGACCCAGCATTTT. Protein: CASSLAGEETQHF.